This T cell receptor (beta chain) was sequenced during a study of radiotherapy plus CTLA-4 blockade in lung cancer. Overall study: An objective response was seen in about 18% of patients, and disease control in about 31%. Regarding the study as a whole: The study found tumor-derived TCR clones expanded in blood after radiotherapy plus ipilimumab.

The CDR3 runs 15 residues. The germline CDR1 and CDR2 sequences are MNHEY and SVGAGI. Trimming left V 0 bases short and J 0 bases short, with 6 bases between. On this clone: Antigen unknown. Within the sample, other DNA sequences also encode this same CDR3.

People whose metastatic non-small-cell lung cancer was chemo-refractory got focal radiation along with CTLA-4 blockade by ipilimumab. The repertoire was sequenced with immunoSEQ multiplex PCR; TCRdb's copy has only in-frame clones and lacks some. The sample lists 75,000 to 80,000 clones; approximately 86% were seen once. This chain links TRBV6-5 with TRBJ2-1; no clear D gene. The specimen comprised peripheral blood, sampled from a patient treated with radiotherapy plus ipilimumab. This clonotype originated in a human donor with non-small cell lung cancer who had stable disease on radiotherapy plus ipilimumab. CDR3 nucleotides: TGTGCCAGCAGTTACTCGGGCGGCTCCTACAATGAGCAGTTCTTC. This encodes CASSYSGGSYNEQFF.